These 4 T cell receptor beta chains share one sample of origin, sequenced in a study of beta chain features in type 1 diabetes. Points from the study as a whole: Type 1 diabetes patients had TCRB CDR3s that were shorter (moderately but significantly so) in all four CD4+ subsets.

The study reverse transcribed the entire isolated RNA, so it sequenced expressed TCRB transcripts. TCRdb's copy holds only in-frame clones and misses some; the assay was immunoSEQ multiplex PCR. The sample yields 200,000 to 300,000 clones, about 11% seen once. Their target antigens are unknown. The sequenced sample consisted of naive CD4+ T cells from blood. The receptors stem from a young man with type 1 diabetes.

For this clone: Sequence at one end of the junction differs from germline and may be a read error. This chain links TRBV11-2 with TRBJ2-7, with 11 bases lining up with TRBD2. CDR3 size: 14 residues. Germline V gene data show CDR1 as SGHAT and CDR2 as FQNNGV. The CDR3 sequence is CASRLAGGRLEQYF. As DNA, the CDR3 is TGTGCCAGCAGATTAGCGGGGGGGCGACTCGAGCAGTACTTC.

The rearrangement links TRBV5-1 to TRBJ1-4; 7 bases line up with TRBD1. The length of the CDR3 is 15 residues. Germline V lookup: CDR1 SGHRS, CDR2 YFSETQ. With 4 bases clipped from V and 8 bases from J, the junction kept 11 bases outside the gene matches. The CDR3 DNA follows: TGCGCCAGCAGCGCAACACAGGGGAGCGGAGAAAAACTGTTTTTT. Translating it yields CASSATQGSGEKLFF.

This sequence joins TRBV28 and TRBJ2-3; D remains ambiguous. V lost 4 bases and J 2 bases, leaving 7 bases between the germline ends. Germline values: CDR1 MDHEN, CDR2 SYDVKM. The CDR3 spans 13 residues. This CDR3 reads CASSSGFTDTQYF. CDR3 in DNA: TGTGCCAGCAGTTCCGGGTTCACAGATACGCAGTATTTT.

This rearrangement joins TRBV30 to TRBJ1-1, with D possibly matching TRBD1 (5 bases). Germline CDR1 is GTSNPN and CDR2 is SVGIG (reference sequence). The ends were cut back, 1 base at V and 7 bases at J, with 10 bases in the middle. This CDR3 has 12 amino acids. The CDR3 protein is CAWSAFQGEAFF. CDR3 sequence (DNA): TGTGCCTGGAGTGCCTTTCAGGGTGAAGCTTTCTTT.